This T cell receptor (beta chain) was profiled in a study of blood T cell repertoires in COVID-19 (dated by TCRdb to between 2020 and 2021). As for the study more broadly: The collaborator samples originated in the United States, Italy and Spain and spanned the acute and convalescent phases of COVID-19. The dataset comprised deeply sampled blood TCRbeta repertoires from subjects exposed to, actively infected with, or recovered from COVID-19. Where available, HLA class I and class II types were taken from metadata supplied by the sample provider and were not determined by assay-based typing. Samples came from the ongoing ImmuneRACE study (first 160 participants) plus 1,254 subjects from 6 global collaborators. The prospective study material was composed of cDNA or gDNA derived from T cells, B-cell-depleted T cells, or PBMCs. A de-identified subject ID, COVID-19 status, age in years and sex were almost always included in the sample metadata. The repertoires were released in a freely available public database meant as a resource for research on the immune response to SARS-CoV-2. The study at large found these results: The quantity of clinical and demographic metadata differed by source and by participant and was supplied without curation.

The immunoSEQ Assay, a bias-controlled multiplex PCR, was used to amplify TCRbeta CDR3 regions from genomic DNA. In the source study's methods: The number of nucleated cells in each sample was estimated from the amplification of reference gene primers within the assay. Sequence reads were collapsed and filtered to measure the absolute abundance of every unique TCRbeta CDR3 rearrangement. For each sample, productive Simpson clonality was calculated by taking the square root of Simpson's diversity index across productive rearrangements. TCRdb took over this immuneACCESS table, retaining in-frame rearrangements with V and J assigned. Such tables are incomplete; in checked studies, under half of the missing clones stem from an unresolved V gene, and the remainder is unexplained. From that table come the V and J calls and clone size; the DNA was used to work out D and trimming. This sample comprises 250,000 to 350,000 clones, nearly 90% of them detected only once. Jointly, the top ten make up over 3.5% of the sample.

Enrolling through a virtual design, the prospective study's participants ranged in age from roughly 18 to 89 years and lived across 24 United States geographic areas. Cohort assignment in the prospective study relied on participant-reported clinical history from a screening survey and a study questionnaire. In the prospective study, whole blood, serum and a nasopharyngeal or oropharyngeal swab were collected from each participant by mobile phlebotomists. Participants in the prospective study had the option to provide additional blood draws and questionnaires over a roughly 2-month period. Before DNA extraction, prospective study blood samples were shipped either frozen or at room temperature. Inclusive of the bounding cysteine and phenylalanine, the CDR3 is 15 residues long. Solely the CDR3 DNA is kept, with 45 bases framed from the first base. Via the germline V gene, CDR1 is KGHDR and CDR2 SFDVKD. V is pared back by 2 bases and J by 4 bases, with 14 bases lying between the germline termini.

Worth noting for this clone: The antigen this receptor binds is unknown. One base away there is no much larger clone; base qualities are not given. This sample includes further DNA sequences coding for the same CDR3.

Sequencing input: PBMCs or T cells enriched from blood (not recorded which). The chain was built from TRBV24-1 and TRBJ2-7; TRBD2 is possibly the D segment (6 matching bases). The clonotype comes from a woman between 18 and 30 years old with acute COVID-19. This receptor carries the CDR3 CATSDSRRGSYEQYF. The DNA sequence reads TGTGCCACCAGTGATTCCCGACGGGGGAGTTACGAGCAGTACTTC.